A single sample is the source of the 31 T cell receptor beta chains below, sequenced in a study of identical twins. TCRdb redid the calling of the 5' RACE reads with MiXCR, one entry per CDR3 protein. The repertoire holds around 680,000 distinct CDR3 sequences, around 8.3% seen once, with more than 0.75% in the top ten. These data were also reused for a study on yellow fever vaccine responses in identical twins.

Sample: PBMCs. Receptors were obtained from a woman between 18 and 30 years old in good health.

This clonotype was observed a few times. The rearrangement links TRBV28 to TRBJ2-7; D not certain. In germline, CDR1 is MDHEN, CDR2 SYDVKM. Between the trimmed V and J ends, which lost 6 bases and 7 bases, there was a span of 13 bases. CDR3 length: 12 amino acids. DNA of the CDR3: TGTGCCAGCAGGGGCCCCACGGCAGAGCAGTACTTC. It is translated as CASRGPTAEQYF.

Only one count was recorded for this clonotype. The V call is TRBV7-6, the J call TRBJ2-7; D could derive from TRBD1 or TRBD2 (6 bases each). The CDR3 is 13 amino acids. CDR1 and CDR2 from the germline V gene are SGHVS and FNYEAQ. V was pared by 7 bases and J by 4 bases, with 14 bases between. The CDR3 loop reads CASTPGGPYEQYF. The CDR3 nucleotides are TGTGCCAGCACCCCCGGGGGCCCATACGAGCAGTACTTC.

CDR3 nucleotide sequence: TGTGCCAGCAGCGCCCCAGGGGACTTCAATGAGCAGTTCTTC. This encodes CASSAPGDFNEQFF. The chain couples TRBV27 to TRBJ2-1; either TRBD1 or TRBD2 may supply D (6 bases each). Looked up from germline, CDR1 is MNHEY and CDR2 is SMNVEV (reference sequence). The CDR3 is made up of 14 amino acids. The V and J ends lost 6 bases and 6 bases respectively, with 15 bases between them.

This chain uses TRBV27 with TRBJ1-5, with D possibly being TRBD1 (6 bases). The length of the CDR3 is 16 residues. The V gene lost 5 bases and the J gene lost 2 bases, with 16 bases spanning the gap. Germline assignment: CDR1 MNHEY and CDR2 SMNVEV (reference sequence). CDR3 nucleotides: TGTGCCAGCAGTCCCACCGACAGGAAAGGCAATCAGCCCCAGCATTTT. This codes for CASSPTDRKGNQPQHF.

The J gene is TRBJ1-2, the V gene TRBV27; a weak D match, TRBD1 (5 bases). Germline CDR1 is MNHEY and CDR2 is SMNVEV (reference sequence). V dropped 8 bases and J dropped 4 bases, with 11 bases sitting between them. This CDR3 has 12 residues. CDR3: CASAAGGYGYTF. CDR3 bases: TGTGCCAGCGCCGCGGGGGGCTATGGCTACACCTTC.

This clonotype has at least ten counts. The chain couples TRBV5-1 to TRBJ2-7, with D unresolved. This CDR3 is 11 amino acids long. Trimming removed 3 bases from V and 4 bases from J, with 5 bases in between. Germline CDR1 and CDR2: SGHRS and YFSETQ. The CDR3 protein is CASSYEYEQYF. Written as DNA, the CDR3 is TGCGCCAGCAGCTATGAGTACGAGCAGTACTTC.

In its sample, this clonotype was seen a few times. This rearrangement joins TRBV28 to TRBJ2-2; D is perhaps TRBD2 (5 bases). The CDR3 loop spans 16 amino acids. V lost 6 bases, J lost 3 bases, and 17 bases lay in between. Germline V gene data show CDR1 as MDHEN and CDR2 as SYDVKM. The CDR3 DNA follows: TGTGCCAGCAGCCCGACTACCCCCGAGTACACCGGGGAGCTGTTTTTT. Protein product: CASSPTTPEYTGELFF.

V gene TRBV4-3 combines with J gene TRBJ2-7, with D maybe TRBD2 (5 bases). CDR3 size: 15 residues. Per germline, CDR1 LGHNA and CDR2 YSLEER. V was shortened by 0 bases and J by 2 bases, with 11 bases between the two germline ends. In nucleotides, the CDR3 is TGCGCCAGCAGCCAAGAGGCGGGTGTCCCCTACGAGCAGTACTTC. Protein product: CASSQEAGVPYEQYF.

The J gene is TRBJ1-3, the V gene TRBV18; D is unresolved. CDR3 length: 17 amino acids. Germline-derived CDR1 and CDR2 are KGHSH and LQKENI. Trimming shortened V by 3 bases and J by 0 bases, and 15 bases separated the two germline ends. The CDR3 spells CASSPQGQSVSGNTIYF. In DNA form, the CDR3 reads TGTGCCAGCTCACCCCAAGGGCAGAGCGTCTCTGGAAACACCATATATTTT. Based on the CDR3 plus reference TRBV18 and TRBJ1-3, the full variable domain is NAGVMQNPRHLVRRRGQEARLRCSPMKGHSHVYWYRQLPEEGLKFMVYLQKENIIDESGMPKERFSAEFPKEGPSILRIQQVVRGDSAAYFCASSPQGQSVSGNTIYFGEGSWLTVV.

This clonotype turned up a few times. V and J are TRBV7-9 and TRBJ2-5; D gene unclear. Germline values: CDR1 SEHNR, CDR2 FQNEAQ (reference sequence). The length of the CDR3 is 13 residues. V lost 5 bases, J lost 4 bases, and 11 bases lay in between. This chain's CDR3 is CASSPWVGETQYF. The CDR3 DNA reads as TGTGCCAGCAGCCCGTGGGTGGGAGAGACCCAGTACTTC.

The rearrangement joins TRBV25-1 to TRBJ2-1; tentative D call: TRBD2 (5 bases). Trimming removed 4 bases from V and 4 bases from J, with 17 bases in between. This CDR3 region has 16 residues. From germline, CDR1 is MGHDK and CDR2 SYGVNS. The CDR3 region has the DNA TGTGCCAGCAGTGGAATACGGGGTGTGGGTTACAATGAGCAGTTCTTC. It yields the protein CASSGIRGVGYNEQFF.

This clonotype showed up many times. CDR3 sequence (DNA): TGTGCCATCAAACAAACAGGGGGCCTCGTTACGCAGTATTTT. Protein sequence: CAIKQTGGLVTQYF. The chain couples TRBV10-3 to TRBJ2-3, with 9 bases lining up with TRBD1. This CDR3 region has 14 residues. Germline-derived CDR1 and CDR2 are ENHRY and SYGVKD. J gave up 8 bases and V 7 bases, and 10 bases lay outside the gene matches.

This clonotype was detected many times. The V call is TRBV12-3 or TRBV12-4, the J call TRBJ1-1, with D uncertain. Trimming took 5 bases from V and 0 from J, leaving 7 bases between them. The CDR3 totals 13 residues. CDR3 DNA: TGTGCCAGCAGTCTGACGATGAACACTGAAGCTTTCTTT. This encodes CASSLTMNTEAFF.

The genes are TRBV4-2 and TRBJ2-1, with D unclear. Germline V gives CDR1 LGHNA, CDR2 YNFKEQ. This CDR3 has 14 amino acids. Trimming left V 0 bases short and J 5 bases short, with 8 bases between. CDR3 DNA: TGTGCCAGCAGCCAAGATCCACTTGACAATGAGCAGTTCTTC. Translating it yields CASSQDPLDNEQFF.

This chain uses TRBV20-1 with TRBJ2-3, with D maybe TRBD2 (6 bases). The length of the CDR3 is 16 residues. Germline V gene lookup returns CDR1 DFQATT and CDR2 SNEGSKA (reference sequence). Trimming removed 0 bases from V and 0 bases from J, with 13 bases in between. The CDR3 protein is CSARDRLASSTDTQYF. Here the CDR3 DNA reads TGCAGTGCTAGAGATCGCCTAGCGTCTAGCACAGATACGCAGTATTTT.

The chain recombines TRBV11-2 with TRBJ2-5; 8 nucleotides match TRBD2. Germline V gives CDR1 SGHAT, CDR2 FQNNGV. V shed 10 bases, J shed 4 bases, and the junction held 17 bases outside the gene matches. CDR3 length: 16 residues. CDR3 protein: CATQRERGRVGETQYF. In nucleotides, the CDR3 is TGTGCCACCCAGCGGGAGCGGGGTCGAGTAGGAGAGACCCAGTACTTC. Supplemented by reference TRBV11-2 and TRBJ2-5, the full variable domain reads EAGVAQSPRYKIIEKRQSVAFWCNPISGHATLYWYQQILGQGPKLLIQFQNNGVVDDSQLPKDRFSAERLKGVDSTLKIQPAKLEDSAVYLCATQRERGRVGETQYFGPGTRLLVL.

This clonotype was counted only a few times. The chain couples TRBV5-1 to TRBJ2-2; TRBD2 might be the D (6 bases). The CDR3 covers 14 residues. Trimming cost V 2 bases and J 6 bases, with 11 bases left between them. Germline-derived CDR1 and CDR2 are SGHRS and YFSETQ. The CDR3 is CASSFTSTAGELFF. Here the CDR3 DNA reads TGCGCCAGCAGCTTCACTAGCACTGCCGGGGAGCTGTTTTTT.

Many counts were recorded for this clonotype. The chain is built from TRBV12-3 or TRBV12-4 and TRBJ1-2, with D unresolved. Trimming stripped 2 bases from V and 4 bases from J, with 5 bases between. The length of the CDR3 is 12 residues. The CDR3 protein is CASSLTPYGYTF. Written as DNA, the CDR3 is TGTGCCAGCAGTTTAACCCCCTATGGCTACACCTTC.

The chain is built from TRBV7-7 and TRBJ2-4, with 12 bases that match TRBD2. CDR1 is SSHAT, CDR2 FNYEAQ, per germline (reference sequence). This CDR3 region has 24 residues. Losses at the gene ends were 5 bases for V and 6 bases for J; bases not matched to a gene: 32. As DNA, the CDR3 is TGTGCCAGCAGCATATCCCCCTGGGCTAGCGGGAGGGATCAGTCCGGCGCAGCAAGAAACATTCAGTACTTC. It translates to CASSISPWASGRDQSGAARNIQYF.

This clonotype has more than one count but fewer than ten. The V call is TRBV6-2 or TRBV6-3, the J call TRBJ2-3; TRBD2 matches 11 bases. The CDR3 runs 17 residues. J gave up 0 bases and V 2 bases, and 4 bases lay outside the gene matches. Germline V gene data show CDR1 as MNHEY and CDR2 as SVGEGT. CDR3 region: CASSYLRTSGSTDTQYF. The CDR3 DNA reads as TGTGCCAGCAGTTACCTCCGGACTAGCGGGAGCACAGATACGCAGTATTTT.

This clonotype has only a few counts. The chain combines TRBV29-1 with TRBJ2-2, with a tentative D call TRBD2 (5 bases). The CDR3 contains 13 residues. V lost 4 bases, J lost 1 base, and 7 bases lay in between. Germline V gene data show CDR1 as SQVTM and CDR2 as ANQGSEA. CDR3 DNA: TGCAGCGTTGCCGGGGAGAACACCGGGGAGCTGTTTTTT. Protein sequence: CSVAGENTGELFF.

This chain uses TRBV10-3 with TRBJ2-1; D ambiguous. Trimming shortened V by 3 bases and J by 0 bases, and 9 bases separated the two germline ends. CDR1 and CDR2 (germline): ENHRY, SYGVKD. The CDR3 covers 15 residues. CDR3 bases: TGTGCCATCAGTGATTCTAGGAGCTCCTACAATGAGCAGTTCTTC. This codes for CAISDSRSSYNEQFF.

There are a few counts of this clonotype. The genes are TRBV5-5 and TRBJ1-5; D is ambiguous. The germline CDR1 and CDR2 sequences are SGHKS and YYEKEE (reference sequence). This CDR3 spans 13 amino acids. V was pared by 0 bases and J by 5 bases, with 6 bases between. CDR3 sequence: CASSLAIHQPQHF. The DNA for the CDR3 is TGTGCCAGCAGCTTGGCCATCCATCAGCCCCAGCATTTT.

The chain employs TRBV5-4 and TRBJ2-3, with D unresolved. From germline, CDR1 is SGHNT and CDR2 YYREEE (reference sequence). This CDR3 is 13 amino acids long. Trimming took 1 base from V and 5 from J, leaving 8 bases between them. Here the CDR3 reads CASSLMRRDTQYF. CDR3 coding DNA: TGTGCCAGCAGCTTGATGAGAAGAGATACGCAGTATTTT.

This clonotype occurred a few times. The J gene is TRBJ2-1, the V gene TRBV4-1, with 9 bases matching TRBD1. Trimming cost V 0 bases and J 2 bases; bases outside gene matches: 14. Germline CDR1 is MGHRA and CDR2 is YSYEKL. The CDR3 is 20 residues long. The CDR3 region has the DNA TGCGCCAGCAGCCAAGACCCACTGTCCCGGGACAGGGCTCCCTACAATGAGCAGTTCTTC. It encodes CASSQDPLSRDRAPYNEQFF.

The chain couples TRBV15 to TRBJ2-2, with D perhaps matching TRBD2 (5 bases). CDR3 length: 17 amino acids. Germline CDR1 and CDR2: LNHNV and YYDKDF (reference sequence). Trimming cost V 0 bases and J 5 bases, with 16 bases left between them. CDR3 in amino acids: CATSRDLGPTRTGELFF. CDR3 DNA sequence: TGTGCCACCAGCAGAGATTTAGGCCCTACTAGAACCGGGGAGCTGTTTTTT.

This clonotype was detected a few times. The rearrangement uses TRBV6-2 or TRBV6-3 and TRBJ2-3; TRBD2 matches at 9 bases. Germline V CDR1 and CDR2: MNHEY, SVGEGT. The CDR3 contains 16 residues. Trimming removed 6 bases from V and 5 bases from J; junction bases left unmatched: 12. The CDR3 spells CASSRSGGRAGDTQYF. In nucleotides, the CDR3 is TGTGCCAGCAGCCGGAGCGGCGGGAGGGCCGGAGATACGCAGTATTTT.

A few counts support this clonotype. The rearrangement joins TRBV11-2 to TRBJ1-1, with D perhaps matching TRBD1 (5 bases). Germline V gives CDR1 SGHAT, CDR2 FQNNGV. There are 17 residues in the CDR3. The V gene lost 5 bases and the J gene lost 0 bases, with 19 bases spanning the gap. In nucleotides, the CDR3 is TGTGCCAGCAGCGCAGTCGGGGGAGGAAGCATGAACACTGAAGCTTTCTTT. This codes for CASSAVGGGSMNTEAFF.

To note about this clonotype: This sequence may be a read error, since a much larger clone differs from it by one base. The chain couples TRBV15 to TRBJ2-7; D not certain. The last part of the DNA fits TRBJ2-1 better; the J call may be wrong. CDR3 length: 14 residues. Germline loops: CDR1 LNHNV, CDR2 YYDKDF (reference sequence). Here the CDR3 reads CATSSIGSSYEQFF. In nucleotides, the CDR3 is TGTGCCACCAGCAGTATTGGCAGTTCCTACGAGCAGTTCTTC.

This clonotype was observed a handful of times. This chain uses TRBV20-1 with TRBJ2-5; 8 bases match TRBD2. The V gene end was trimmed by 6 bases and the J gene end by 4 bases; junction bases not matched to a gene: 7. Germline loops: CDR1 DFQATT, CDR2 SNEGSKA (reference sequence). CDR3 length: 13 amino acids. CDR3 sequence: CSASSGRGETQYF. CDR3 nucleotide sequence: TGCAGTGCAAGCTCCGGGAGGGGAGAGACCCAGTACTTC.

There are a few counts of this clonotype. The chain links TRBV2 to TRBJ1-5; D is perhaps TRBD1 (6 bases). V shed 6 bases and J shed 3 bases, with 15 bases lying between them. There are 15 residues in the CDR3. CDR1 is SNHLY, CDR2 FYNNEI, per germline. CDR3: CASREQGKNNQPQHF. The CDR3 nucleotides read TGTGCCAGCAGGGAACAGGGAAAAAACAATCAGCCCCAGCATTTT.